A single sample is the source of the 8 T cell receptor beta chains below, sequenced in a study of blood T cell repertoires in COVID-19. Profiling relied on immunoSEQ multiplex PCR, and the TCRdb table lists in-frame clones only, not all of them. The sample holds about half a million clones, 80% to 90% seen once. Specimen: peripheral blood. Receptor source: a human donor in a cohort sampled during active COVID-19.

The chain joins TRBV5-4 to TRBJ1-3; 7 nucleotides align to TRBD1. Germline V CDR1 and CDR2: SGHNT, YYREEE (reference sequence). The CDR3 covers 14 residues. J lost 1 base, V lost 4 bases, and 2 bases had no gene match. CDR3 region: CASSLTGSGNTIYF. CDR3 coding DNA: TGTGCCAGCAGCCTGACAGGGTCTGGAAACACCATATATTTT.

The chain joins TRBV6-6 to TRBJ2-1, with TRBD1 matching over 9 bases. Germline assignment: CDR1 MNHNY and CDR2 SVGAGI (reference sequence). V shed 2 bases, J shed 7 bases, and the junction held 6 bases outside the gene matches. This CDR3 contains 15 residues. For the CDR3, the DNA is TGTGCCAGCAGTTACCCCTACAGGGGGCAGAATGAGCAGTTCTTC. Protein: CASSYPYRGQNEQFF.

The J gene is TRBJ1-6, the V gene TRBV27; the D is unclear. The germline V gene encodes CDR1 MNHEY and CDR2 SMNVEV (reference sequence). V lost 5 bases, J lost 0 bases, and 20 bases lay in between. CDR3 length: 19 residues. The CDR3 bases are TGTGCCAGCAGTCCCTATCACCGGTCCCAAAGCTCCTATAATTCACCCCTCCACTTT. Its protein product is CASSPYHRSQSSYNSPLHF.

The V and J genes are TRBV11-3 and TRBJ2-3; TRBD2 agrees at 12 bases. Germline V gives CDR1 SGHNT, CDR2 YENEEA. J was trimmed by 5 bases and V by 5 bases; bases with no gene match: 2. There are 14 residues in the CDR3. The CDR3 coding sequence is TGTGCCAGCAGCCCGGGACTAGCGGGAGATACGCAGTATTTT. Residues: CASSPGLAGDTQYF.

This clone was observed a few times. This sequence joins TRBV6-1 and TRBJ1-2; D is possibly TRBD1 (5 bases). V lost 4 bases, J lost 7 bases, and 28 bases lay in between. CDR3 length equals 18 residues. Germline V CDR1 and CDR2: MNHNS, SASEGT. In DNA form, the CDR3 reads TGTGCCAGCAGTGCGGTTTGGGGCTCGAGGCAGAAGATTGGTGGCTACACCTTC. This translates into CASSAVWGSRQKIGGYTF.

The chain employs TRBV25-1 and TRBJ2-5; TRBD1 matches 9 bases. The CDR3 covers 15 residues. V was pared by 4 bases and J by 4 bases, with 7 bases of the junction left unmatched. Germline CDR1 MGHDK, CDR2 SYGVNS. In DNA, the CDR3 is TGTGCCAGCAGTGTCGGGACAGGGCACCGAGAGACCCAGTACTTC. This codes for CASSVGTGHRETQYF.

This clone came up once. This chain connects TRBV9 to TRBJ2-1; 8 bases align to TRBD2. Unmatched junction bases numbered 15, after V lost 3 bases and J lost 7 bases. CDR3 length: 17 amino acids. The germline gives CDR1 SGDLS, CDR2 YYNGEE. The CDR3 DNA sequence: TGTGCCAGCAGCGGAGTCCCAAGAGGTAGCGGGAAAAATGAGCAGTTCTTC. Translation: CASSGVPRGSGKNEQFF.

The chain recombines TRBV10-3 with TRBJ2-7; D not resolved. In germline, CDR1 is ENHRY, CDR2 SYGVKD. V was shortened by 6 bases and J by 5 bases, with 14 bases between the two germline ends. This CDR3 region has 13 residues. Here the CDR3 DNA reads TGTGCCATCAGAGGCGGCGGCGTGAACGAGCAGTACTTC. It encodes CAIRGGGVNEQYF.